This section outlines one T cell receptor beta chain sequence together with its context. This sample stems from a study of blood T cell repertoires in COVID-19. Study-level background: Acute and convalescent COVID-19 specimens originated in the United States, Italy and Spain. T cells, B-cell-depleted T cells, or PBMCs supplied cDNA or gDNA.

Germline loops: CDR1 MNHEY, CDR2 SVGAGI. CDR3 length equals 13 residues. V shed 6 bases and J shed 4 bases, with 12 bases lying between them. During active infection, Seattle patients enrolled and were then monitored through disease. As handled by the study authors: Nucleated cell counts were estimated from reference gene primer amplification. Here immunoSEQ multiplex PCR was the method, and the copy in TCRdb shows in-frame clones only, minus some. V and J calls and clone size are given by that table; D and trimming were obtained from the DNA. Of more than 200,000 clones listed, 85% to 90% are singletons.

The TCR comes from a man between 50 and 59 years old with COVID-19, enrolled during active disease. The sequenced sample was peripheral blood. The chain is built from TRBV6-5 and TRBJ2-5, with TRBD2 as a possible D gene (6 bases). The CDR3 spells CASRAFSGETQYF. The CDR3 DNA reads TGTGCCAGCAGGGCGTTTAGCGGAGAGACCCAGTACTTC.